Each of the 3 T cell receptor beta chains below was sequenced from the same sample in a study of shared clonotypes between healthy human individuals. Data came from immunoSEQ multiplex PCR; TCRdb stores just in-frame clones and leaves some out. The table lists over 1.5 million clones, approximately 98% of them singletons. What was sequenced was naive CD4+ T cells sorted from blood. Subset defined: CD45RA+ positively selected. All receptors come from a man under 40 in good health.

The rearrangement links TRBV9 to TRBJ2-1; 7 bases are shared with TRBD2. The CDR3 runs to 15 residues. V trimming: 5 bases; J trimming: 1 base; junction bases outside the gene matches: 6. From germline, CDR1 is SGDLS and CDR2 YYNGEE. The CDR3 loop reads CASSGGRESYNEQFF. The CDR3 DNA reads TGTGCCAGCAGTGGCGGGAGAGAGTCCTACAATGAGCAGTTCTTC.

A note on this clone: Other DNA sequences from this sample encode an identical CDR3 as well. The chain has TRBV18 and TRBJ2-3; 12 bases are shared with TRBD2. Germline V gene data show CDR1 as KGHSH and CDR2 as LQKENI. CDR3 length: 16 amino acids. V was pared by 2 bases and J by 5 bases, with 5 bases of the junction left unmatched. The CDR3: CASSPRLAGVGDTQYF. CDR3 in DNA: TGTGCCAGCTCACCAAGACTAGCGGGAGTGGGAGATACGCAGTATTTT.

The V call is TRBV5-5, the J call TRBJ2-2; D call uncertain. V was cut by 7 bases and J by 4 bases, with 14 bases left in between. Germline assignment: CDR1 SGHKS and CDR2 YYEKEE (reference sequence). This CDR3 comprises 14 residues. The CDR3 region is CASATSSFTGELFF. The CDR3 nucleotides are TGTGCCAGCGCAACGAGTTCTTTCACCGGGGAGCTGTTTTTT.